This T cell receptor (beta chain) was documented in a study of T cells in Graves' hyperthyroidism and ophthalmopathy. The CDR3 spans 13 residues. The ends were cut back, 3 bases at V and 5 bases at J, with 14 bases in the middle. Germline V gives CDR1 DFQATT, CDR2 SNEGSKA (reference sequence). From RNA transcripts, TCR beta CDR3 regions were amplified. First-round RT-PCR of the TCR CDR3 relied on the HTBI primer set. One entry per CDR3 protein results from TCRdb running MiXCR on the multiplex PCR reads. The table has fewer than 750,000 distinct CDR3 sequences, about 15% seen once. There are many counts of this clonotype.

The sample was blood. This TCR was sampled from a woman in her thirties or forties with Graves' ophthalmopathy. The chain combines TRBV20-1 with TRBJ2-7, with D maybe TRBD2 (6 bases). The CDR3 is CSASTGVPDEQYF. CDR3 coding DNA: TGCAGTGCTAGTACGGGGGTACCGGACGAGCAGTACTTC.